These T cell receptor beta chains were read from a single sample in a study of blood T cell repertoires in COVID-19. Here immunoSEQ multiplex PCR was the method, and the copy in TCRdb shows in-frame clones only, minus some. The table shows 85,000 to 110,000 clones, with around 89% occurring only once. The sequenced sample consisted of peripheral blood. Receptors were obtained from an older woman with acute or convalescent COVID-19. Each CDR3 is given with its conserved first and last residue. The D gene is left open where the match is weak. Not all rows give a size; the values are once, few, many and, for expanded clones, a class.

cdr3_aa cdr3_nt v_call clone_size j_call d_call
CASSPPDRGNEKLFF TGTGCCAGCAGTCCCCCTGACAGGGGTAATGAAAAACTGTTTTTT TRBV28 . TRBJ1-4 TRBD1
CASSGGGTGKETQYF TGTGCCAGCAGTGGAGGGGGGACAGGAAAAGAGACCCAGTACTTC TRBV2 . TRBJ2-5 TRBD1
CASSLSGNEKLFF TGTGCCAGCAGCTTAAGCGGTAATGAAAAACTGTTTTTT TRBV11-2 few TRBJ1-4 .
CATSDFGHNNYGYTF TGTGCCACCAGTGATTTCGGACACAATAACTATGGCTACACCTTC TRBV24-1 . TRBJ1-2 .
CASRKQGRTEAFF TGTGCCAGCAGAAAACAGGGTAGGACTGAAGCTTTCTTT TRBV28 . TRBJ1-1 .
CASMTTSGRARRNEQFF TGTGCCAGCATGACGACTAGCGGGAGGGCCAGGCGCAATGAGCAGTTCTTC TRBV6-4 . TRBJ2-1 TRBD2
CASRSSTDTQYF TGTGCCAGCAGATCATCCACAGATACGCAGTATTTT TRBV6-5 . TRBJ2-3 .
CASSRSGLAGPTNTGELFF TGTGCCAGCAGCCGTTCGGGACTAGCGGGACCAACGAACACCGGGGAGCTGTTTTTT TRBV3-1/TRBV3-2 . TRBJ2-2 TRBD2
CAWSGRAVDTQYF TGTGCCTGGAGCGGGAGGGCGGTAGATACGCAGTATTTT TRBV30 . TRBJ2-3 TRBD2
CASTRTGKNEQFF TGTGCCAGCACCAGGACAGGGAAAAATGAGCAGTTCTTC TRBV28 . TRBJ2-1 TRBD1
CASSLGGANTEAFF TGTGCCAGCAGCCTAGGGGGGGCGAACACTGAAGCTTTCTTT TRBV3-1/TRBV3-2 . TRBJ1-1 .
CASSSQTGATEAFF TGCGCCAGCAGTAGCCAGACAGGGGCCACTGAAGCTTTCTTT TRBV5-1 once TRBJ1-1 TRBD1
CASSLLNQPQHF TGTGCCAGCAGCTTACTCAATCAGCCCCAGCATTTT TRBV7-2 . TRBJ1-5 .
CASSISSGNSYEQYF TGTGCCAGTAGTATAAGTAGCGGGAACTCCTACGAGCAGTACTTC TRBV19 . TRBJ2-7 TRBD2
CASSPDLAGLQFF TGCGCCAGCAGCCCGGACCTAGCGGGTTTACAGTTCTTC TRBV5-1 . TRBJ2-1 TRBD2
CASDPRGRELDTQYF TGTGCCAGCGACCCCAGGGGGCGGGAGTTAGATACGCAGTATTTT TRBV6-5 . TRBJ2-3 .
CASSPDRNVRDTGELFF TGTGCCAGCAGCCCAGACAGGAACGTACGTGACACCGGGGAGCTGTTTTTT TRBV7-3 . TRBJ2-2 .
CASNPTGGFTEAFF TGTGCCAGCAACCCGACAGGGGGCTTTACTGAAGCTTTCTTT TRBV28 . TRBJ1-1 TRBD1
CASSEAGLRGFGYYNEQFF TGTGCCAGCAGTGAAGCGGGACTGCGGGGCTTCGGATACTACAATGAGCAGTTCTTC TRBV6-1 . TRBJ2-1 .
CASSLGGVNTEAFF TGTGCCAGCAGCTTAGGGGGGGTGAACACTGAAGCTTTCTTT TRBV7-8 . TRBJ1-1 .
CASSYGGASVDNEQFF TGTGCCAGCAGTTATGGAGGGGCTAGCGTAGACAATGAGCAGTTCTTC TRBV9 few TRBJ2-1 .
CSAGLAGGLSTDTQYF TGCAGCGCGGGACTAGCGGGAGGGTTGAGCACAGATACGCAGTATTTT TRBV29-1 . TRBJ2-3 TRBD2
CASSADRGRTYEQYF TGTGCCAGCAGTGCGGACAGGGGGCGGACCTACGAGCAGTACTTC TRBV2 . TRBJ2-7 TRBD1
CASSSGLSDTQYF TGTGCCAGCAGCTCCGGACTTTCAGATACGCAGTATTTT TRBV5-5 . TRBJ2-3 .
CASSSPSGSVVDTQYF TGTGCCAGTAGTTCACCTAGCGGGAGCGTGGTAGATACGCAGTATTTT TRBV19 . TRBJ2-3 TRBD2
CASSLPAGAVLNTEAFF TGTGCCAGCAGTTTACCTGCAGGGGCTGTACTGAACACTGAAGCTTTCTTT TRBV28 . TRBJ1-1 .
CASSQGAAGVFGELFF TGTGCCAGCAGCCAGGGGGCAGCGGGAGTTTTCGGGGAGCTGTTTTTT TRBV3-1/TRBV3-2 . TRBJ2-2 TRBD2
CATSRGEPATKFNTGELFF TGTGCCACCAGCAGAGGAGAACCAGCGACCAAATTTAACACCGGGGAGCTGTTTTTT TRBV15 . TRBJ2-2 .
CASSGLKRGNTEAFF TGTGCCAGCAGTGGCCTGAAAAGGGGGAACACTGAAGCTTTCTTT TRBV2 . TRBJ1-1 .
CASSLSGQGRGYTF TGCGCCAGCAGCTTGTCGGGACAGGGCCGCGGCTACACCTTC TRBV5-1 . TRBJ1-2 TRBD1
CASSSTGGSQPQHF TGTGCCAGTAGTTCGACAGGGGGCAGCCAGCCCCAGCATTTT TRBV19 once TRBJ1-5 TRBD1
CASSGVAEETQYF TGTGCCAGCAGTGGGGTAGCGGAAGAGACCCAGTACTTC TRBV2 . TRBJ2-5 .
CASSQDWGTSGRIDEQFF TGCGCCAGCAGCCAAGATTGGGGGACTAGCGGGAGGATCGATGAGCAGTTCTTC TRBV4-1 . TRBJ2-1 TRBD2
CASRSTAGRTEAFF TGTGCCAGCAGGAGTACGGCAGGGAGGACTGAAGCTTTCTTT TRBV25-1 . TRBJ1-1 .
CASSLGDKHNEQFF TGTGCCAGCAGCTTAGGAGACAAACACAATGAGCAGTTCTTC TRBV7-6 . TRBJ2-1 .
CASSGTGGSTEAFF TGTGCCAGCAGCGGGACCGGGGGGAGCACTGAAGCTTTCTTT TRBV9 . TRBJ1-1 .
CASSFSSGSSYEQYF TGTGCCAGCAGCTTCTCTAGCGGTAGCTCCTACGAGCAGTACTTC TRBV7-3 . TRBJ2-7 TRBD2
CASSLKAGTEAFF TGTGCCAGCAGCTTAAAAGCTGGTACTGAAGCTTTCTTT TRBV7-3 . TRBJ1-1 .
CASSPGTEETQYF TGTGCCAGCTCACCAGGTACAGAAGAGACCCAGTACTTC TRBV18 . TRBJ2-5 .
CASKQGGQPQHF TGTGCCAGTAAACAGGGGGGTCAGCCCCAGCATTTT TRBV19 . TRBJ1-5 TRBD1
CASSHGQRDSPLHF TGCGCCAGCAGCCACGGACAGAGGGATTCACCCCTCCACTTT TRBV5-1 . TRBJ1-6 .
CASSVAPEPGELFF TGTGCCAGCAGCGTAGCCCCCGAGCCAGGGGAGCTGTTTTTT TRBV9 few TRBJ2-2 .
CASSLGQGALNTEAFF TGTGCCAGCAGCCTGGGACAGGGGGCCCTGAACACTGAAGCTTTCTTT TRBV7-6 . TRBJ1-1 TRBD1
CASSFGGTGNEKLFF TGTGCCAGCAGTTTTGGAGGGACAGGGAACGAAAAACTGTTTTTT TRBV7-9 . TRBJ1-4 TRBD1
CASKGAGGYEQFF TGTGCCAGCAAAGGGGCGGGAGGGTATGAGCAGTTCTTC TRBV2 . TRBJ2-1 TRBD2
CASSYGSGGSYNEQFF TGTGCCAGCAGTTACGGTAGCGGGGGCTCCTACAATGAGCAGTTCTTC TRBV6-5 . TRBJ2-1 TRBD2
CASSLPDRRYGYTF TGTGCCAGCAGCCTACCGGACAGGCGCTATGGCTACACCTTC TRBV11-2 once TRBJ1-2 TRBD1
CASSRLDRGRTEAFF TGTGCCAGCAGTCGACTGGACAGGGGGCGGACTGAAGCTTTCTTT TRBV28 few TRBJ1-1 TRBD1
CASSLIPGQGYNEQFF TGTGCCAGCAGCTTAATTCCCGGACAAGGATACAATGAGCAGTTCTTC TRBV7-2 . TRBJ2-1 .
CASSLLQETNTEAFF TGTGCCAGCAGTTTACTCCAGGAAACGAACACTGAAGCTTTCTTT TRBV6-5 . TRBJ1-1 .
CASSLNGMNTEAFF TGTGCCAGCAGCTTAAACGGTATGAACACTGAAGCTTTCTTT TRBV7-3 . TRBJ1-1 .
CASSYRTSEEEKLFF TGTGCCAGCAGTTACAGGACTTCCGAAGAGGAAAAACTGTTTTTT TRBV6-5 . TRBJ1-4 .
CATSRRLAGVANEQFF TGTGCCACCAGCCGACGTCTAGCGGGAGTCGCAAATGAGCAGTTCTTC TRBV15 . TRBJ2-1 TRBD2
CATESGSMYEQYF TGTGCCACCGAGAGCGGGAGTATGTACGAGCAGTACTTC TRBV24-1 . TRBJ2-7 TRBD2
CASSPSSLADNEQFF TGTGCCAGCTCACCATCTTCACTAGCGGACAATGAGCAGTTCTTC TRBV18 few TRBJ2-1 TRBD2